This T cell receptor beta chain was found in a study of PD-1 blockade in classical Hodgkin lymphoma. General observations from the study: Only CD4+ TCR diversity, not CD8+, had risen significantly by C4D1. Diversity similar to that of newly diagnosed patients was seen at baseline in complete responders.

This CDR3 spans 14 amino acids. Germline-derived CDR1 and CDR2 are MDHEN and SYDVKM. Trimming took off 4 bases at V and 3 bases at J, with 9 bases between the two ends. Exposure to brentuximab vedotin varied, and each patient had relapsed following autologous stem cell transplantation. Under best response, outcomes were complete response, partial response or progressive disease. The data were produced by immunoSEQ multiplex PCR, yet TCRdb's version contains in-frame clones alone and is incomplete. The sample has around 66,000 clones; 80% to 90% are singletons. As concerns this clone: Its antigen remains unknown.

V and J are TRBV28 and TRBJ2-2, with D perhaps TRBD2 (6 bases). The material was peripheral blood mononuclear cells (PBMCs), obtained at baseline. This sequence was found in a human donor with classical Hodgkin lymphoma. This CDR3 reads CASSSRGHTGELFF. In DNA form, the CDR3 reads TGTGCCAGCAGTTCGCGGGGCCACACCGGGGAGCTGTTTTTT.